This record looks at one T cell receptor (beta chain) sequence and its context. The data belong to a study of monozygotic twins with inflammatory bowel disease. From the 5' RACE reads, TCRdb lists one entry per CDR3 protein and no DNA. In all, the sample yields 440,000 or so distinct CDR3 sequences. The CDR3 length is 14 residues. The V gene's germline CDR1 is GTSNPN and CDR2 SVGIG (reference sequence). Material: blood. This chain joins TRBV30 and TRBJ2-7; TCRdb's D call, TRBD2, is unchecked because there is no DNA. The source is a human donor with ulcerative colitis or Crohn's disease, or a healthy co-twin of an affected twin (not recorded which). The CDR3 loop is CAWSDDMAHLEQYF.